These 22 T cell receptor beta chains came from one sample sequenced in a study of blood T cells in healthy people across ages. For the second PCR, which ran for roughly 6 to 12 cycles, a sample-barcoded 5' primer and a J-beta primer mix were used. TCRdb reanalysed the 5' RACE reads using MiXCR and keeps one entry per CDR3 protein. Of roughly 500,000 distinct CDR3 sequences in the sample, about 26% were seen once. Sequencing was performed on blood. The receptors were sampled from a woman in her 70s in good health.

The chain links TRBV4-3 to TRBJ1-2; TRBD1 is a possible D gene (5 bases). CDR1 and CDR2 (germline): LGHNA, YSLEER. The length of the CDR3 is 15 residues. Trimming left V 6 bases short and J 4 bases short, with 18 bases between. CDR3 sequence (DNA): TGCGCCAGCAGTCTACAGGACACCTTACCCTATGGCTACACCTTC. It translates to CASSLQDTLPYGYTF.

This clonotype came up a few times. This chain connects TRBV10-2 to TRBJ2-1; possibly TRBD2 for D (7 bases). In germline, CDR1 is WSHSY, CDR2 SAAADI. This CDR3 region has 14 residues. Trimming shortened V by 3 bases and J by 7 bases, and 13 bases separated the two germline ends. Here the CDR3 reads CASSDGGARNEQFF. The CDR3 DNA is TGCGCCAGCAGTGATGGGGGGGCCCGGAATGAGCAGTTCTTC.

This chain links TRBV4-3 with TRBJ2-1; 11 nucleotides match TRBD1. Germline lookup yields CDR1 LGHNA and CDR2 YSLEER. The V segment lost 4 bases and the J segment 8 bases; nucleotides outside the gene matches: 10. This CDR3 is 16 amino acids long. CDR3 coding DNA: TGCGCCAGCAGCCTCTCCGGCGGGGACAGGGGGGATGAGCAGTTCTTC. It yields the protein CASSLSGGDRGDEQFF.

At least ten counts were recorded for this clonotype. CDR3 in amino acids: CASSPRVTGDTQYF. The CDR3 DNA reads TGTGCCAGCAGTCCTAGAGTGACGGGGGATACGCAGTATTTT. The chain links TRBV2 to TRBJ2-3; tentatively, D is TRBD2 (5 bases). This CDR3 region has 14 residues. CDR1 and CDR2 from the germline V gene are SNHLY and FYNNEI. V was trimmed by 5 bases and J by 6 bases, leaving 15 bases between them.

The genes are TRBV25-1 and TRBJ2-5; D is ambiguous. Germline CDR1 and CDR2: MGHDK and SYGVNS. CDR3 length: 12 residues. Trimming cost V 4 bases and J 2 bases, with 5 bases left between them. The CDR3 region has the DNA TGTGCCAGCAGTGGCATTCAAGAGACCCAGTACTTC. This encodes CASSGIQETQYF.

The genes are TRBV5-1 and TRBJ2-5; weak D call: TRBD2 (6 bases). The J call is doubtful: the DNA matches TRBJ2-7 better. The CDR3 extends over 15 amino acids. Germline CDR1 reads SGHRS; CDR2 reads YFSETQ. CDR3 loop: CASNPRDGGSYEQYF. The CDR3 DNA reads TGCGCCAGCAACCCAAGGGACGGGGGATCCTACGAGCAGTACTTC.

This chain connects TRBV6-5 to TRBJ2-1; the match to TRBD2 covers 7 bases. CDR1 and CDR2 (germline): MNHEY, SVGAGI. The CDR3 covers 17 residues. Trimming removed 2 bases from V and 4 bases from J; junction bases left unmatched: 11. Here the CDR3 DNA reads TGTGCCAGCAGTTACACCCTCGGGGGGTACTATTACAATGAGCAGTTCTTC. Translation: CASSYTLGGYYYNEQFF.

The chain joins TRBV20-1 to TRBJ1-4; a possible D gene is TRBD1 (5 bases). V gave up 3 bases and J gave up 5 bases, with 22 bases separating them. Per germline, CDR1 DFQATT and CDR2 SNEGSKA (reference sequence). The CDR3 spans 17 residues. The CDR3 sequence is CSASDSSGYSINEKLFF. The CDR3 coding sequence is TGCAGTGCTAGTGATTCGTCAGGGTATAGCATAAATGAAAAACTGTTTTTT.

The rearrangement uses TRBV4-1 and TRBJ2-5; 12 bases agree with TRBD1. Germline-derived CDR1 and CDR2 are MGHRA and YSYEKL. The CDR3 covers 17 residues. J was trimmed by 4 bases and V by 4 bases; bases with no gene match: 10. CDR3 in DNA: TGCGCCAGCAGCCCCAAGATGGGACAGGGGGCTGGAGAGACCCAGTACTTC. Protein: CASSPKMGQGAGETQYF.

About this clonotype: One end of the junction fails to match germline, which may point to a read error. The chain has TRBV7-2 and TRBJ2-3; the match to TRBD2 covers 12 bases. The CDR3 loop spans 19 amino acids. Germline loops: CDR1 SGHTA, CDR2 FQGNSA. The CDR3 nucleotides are TGTGCCAGCAGCCCCCGCCAAGGACTAGCGGGGCCAAGCACAGATGCGCAGTATTTT. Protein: CASSPRQGLAGPSTDAQYF.

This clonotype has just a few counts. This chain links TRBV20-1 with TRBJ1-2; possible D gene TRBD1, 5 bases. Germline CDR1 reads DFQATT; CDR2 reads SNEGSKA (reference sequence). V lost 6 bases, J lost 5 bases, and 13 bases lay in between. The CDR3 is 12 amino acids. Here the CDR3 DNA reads TGCAGTGCCCACCGGGGGTCTTATGGCTACACCTTC. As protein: CSAHRGSYGYTF.

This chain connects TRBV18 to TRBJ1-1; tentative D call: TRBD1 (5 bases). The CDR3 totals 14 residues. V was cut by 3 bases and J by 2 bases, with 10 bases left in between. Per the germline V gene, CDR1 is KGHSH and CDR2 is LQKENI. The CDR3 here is CASSPRQSNTEAFF. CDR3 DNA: TGTGCCAGCTCACCCCGACAGAGTAACACTGAAGCTTTCTTT.

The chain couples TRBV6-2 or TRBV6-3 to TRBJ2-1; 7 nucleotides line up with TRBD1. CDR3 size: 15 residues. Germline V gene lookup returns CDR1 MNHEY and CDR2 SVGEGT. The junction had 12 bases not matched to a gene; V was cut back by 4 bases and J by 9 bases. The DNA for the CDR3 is TGTGCCAGCAGTTCGGTGGAGACAGGGATCACTGAGCAGTTCTTC. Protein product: CASSSVETGITEQFF.

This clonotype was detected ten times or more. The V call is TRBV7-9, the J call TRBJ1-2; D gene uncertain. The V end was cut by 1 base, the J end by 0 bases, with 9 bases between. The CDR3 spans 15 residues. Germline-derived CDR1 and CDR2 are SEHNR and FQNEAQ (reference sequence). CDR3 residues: CASSLDRATNYGYTF. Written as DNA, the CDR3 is TGTGCCAGCAGCTTAGATCGGGCGACTAACTATGGCTACACCTTC.

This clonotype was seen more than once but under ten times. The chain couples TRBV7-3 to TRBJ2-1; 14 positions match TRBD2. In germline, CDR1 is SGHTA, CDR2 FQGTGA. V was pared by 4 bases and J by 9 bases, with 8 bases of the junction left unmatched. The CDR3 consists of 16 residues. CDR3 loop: CASSSPTSGGAGEQFF. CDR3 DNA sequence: TGTGCCAGCAGCTCCCCGACTAGCGGGGGGGCCGGTGAGCAGTTCTTC.

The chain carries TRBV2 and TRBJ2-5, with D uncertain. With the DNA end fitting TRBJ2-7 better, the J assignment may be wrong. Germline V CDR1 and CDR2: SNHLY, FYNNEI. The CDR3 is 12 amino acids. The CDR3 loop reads CASSTHKDEQYF. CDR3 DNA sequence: TGTGCCAGCAGCACCCACAAGGACGAGCAGTACTTC.

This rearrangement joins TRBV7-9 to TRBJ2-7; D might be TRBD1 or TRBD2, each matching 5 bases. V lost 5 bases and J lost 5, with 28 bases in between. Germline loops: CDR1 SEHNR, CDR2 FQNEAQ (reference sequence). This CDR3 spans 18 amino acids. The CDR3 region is CASSTAQPGPGIRDEQYF. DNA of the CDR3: TGTGCCAGCAGCACAGCCCAACCGGGACCCGGAATAAGGGACGAGCAGTACTTC.

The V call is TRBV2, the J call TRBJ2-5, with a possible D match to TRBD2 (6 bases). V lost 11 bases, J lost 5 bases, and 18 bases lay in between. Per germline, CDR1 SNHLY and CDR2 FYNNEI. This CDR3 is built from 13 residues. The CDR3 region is CAAAGSQTETQYF. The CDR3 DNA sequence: TGTGCCGCTGCGGGATCCCAGACGGAGACCCAGTACTTC.

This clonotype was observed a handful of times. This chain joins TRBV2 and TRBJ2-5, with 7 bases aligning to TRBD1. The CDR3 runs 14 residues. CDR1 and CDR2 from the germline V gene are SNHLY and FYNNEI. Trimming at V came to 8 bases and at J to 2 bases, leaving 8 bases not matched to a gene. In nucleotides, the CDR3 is TGTGCCAGCGAGGGGGCCAGGGGGCAAGAGACCCAGTACTTC. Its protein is CASEGARGQETQYF.

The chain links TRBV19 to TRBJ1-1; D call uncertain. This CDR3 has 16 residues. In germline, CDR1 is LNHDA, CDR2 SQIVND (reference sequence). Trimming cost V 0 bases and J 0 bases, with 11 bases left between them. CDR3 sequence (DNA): TGTGCCAGTAGTATAGATCCGGAGGGATTGAACACTGAAGCTTTCTTT. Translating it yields CASSIDPEGLNTEAFF.

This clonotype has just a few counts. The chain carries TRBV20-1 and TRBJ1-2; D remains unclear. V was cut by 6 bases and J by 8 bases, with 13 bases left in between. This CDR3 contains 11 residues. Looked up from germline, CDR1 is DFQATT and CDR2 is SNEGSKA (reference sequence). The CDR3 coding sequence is TGCAGTGCAAGACTTAGTGGGGGCTACACCTTC. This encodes CSARLSGGYTF.

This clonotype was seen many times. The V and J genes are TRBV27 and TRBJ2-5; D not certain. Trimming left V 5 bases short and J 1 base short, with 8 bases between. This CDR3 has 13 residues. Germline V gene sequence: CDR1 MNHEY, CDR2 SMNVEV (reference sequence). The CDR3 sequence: CASSILAQETQYF. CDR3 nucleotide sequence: TGTGCCAGCAGTATTCTCGCCCAAGAGACCCAGTACTTC.